These T cell receptor beta chains were read from a single sample in a study of blood T cell repertoires in COVID-19. Sequenced by immunoSEQ multiplex PCR; TCRdb stores in-frame clones only, minus some. The sample holds around 150,000 clones; more than 70% are singletons and the top ten take roughly 3.1%. Sequenced: peripheral blood. The receptor set was obtained from a man aged 55-75 years with acute or convalescent COVID-19. CDR3s include the opening cysteine and the closing phenylalanine or tryptophan. Fields, in order: V gene, J gene, D gene, clone size, CDR3 protein, CDR3 DNA. A D gene is named only where the DNA matches it firmly. Expanded clones are given a class, and other clones once, few, many or no size at all.

TRBV19	TRBJ2-3	.	.	CASSIQGGITDTQYF	TGTGCCAGTAGTATCCAGGGGGGAATCACAGATACGCAGTATTTT
TRBV20-1	TRBJ1-2	.	.	CSAKTGYGYTF	TGCAGTGCTAAGACTGGCTATGGCTACACCTTC
TRBV27	TRBJ1-4	.	.	CASSPRGATNEKLFF	TGTGCCAGCAGTCCTCGGGGGGCAACTAATGAAAAACTGTTTTTT
TRBV5-1	TRBJ2-4	TRBD1	.	CASSDDRGGNIQYF	TGCGCCAGCAGCGATGACAGGGGGGGAAACATTCAGTACTTC
TRBV5-1	TRBJ2-1	.	.	CASSFRNNEQFF	TGCGCCAGCAGCTTTCGTAACAATGAGCAGTTCTTC
TRBV27	TRBJ1-1	.	.	CASSPLPGADQAFF	TGTGCCAGCAGTCCCCTCCCTGGGGCAGACCAAGCTTTCTTT
TRBV27	TRBJ1-6	.	.	CASSSGGAGTYNSPLHF	TGTGCCAGCAGTTCGGGGGGTGCCGGGACCTATAATTCACCCCTCCACTTT
TRBV7-7	TRBJ2-1	.	.	CASSLGGESPNEQFF	TGTGCTAGCAGCCTAGGGGGGGAAAGCCCCAATGAGCAGTTCTTC
TRBV19	TRBJ1-3	TRBD1	once	CASSRQGASGNTIYF	TGTGCCAGTAGTAGACAGGGGGCATCTGGAAACACCATATATTTT
TRBV11-2	TRBJ1-5	.	.	CASSLTPSNQPQHF	TGTGCCAGCAGCTTGACACCTAGCAATCAGCCCCAGCATTTT
TRBV11-2	TRBJ1-2	.	.	CASSAGWYGYTF	TGTGCCAGCAGCGCGGGGTGGTATGGCTACACCTTC
TRBV5-1	TRBJ2-4	.	.	CASSTVENIQYF	TGCGCCAGCAGCACGGTAGAAAACATTCAGTACTTC
TRBV10-1	TRBJ2-1	TRBD2	.	CASSDPGTSGGGEQFF	TGCGCCAGCAGTGACCCAGGGACTAGCGGGGGCGGTGAGCAGTTCTTC
TRBV6-5	TRBJ2-5	.	.	CASIYRERETQYF	TGTGCCAGCATTTACAGGGAGCGAGAGACCCAGTACTTC
TRBV7-8	TRBJ1-1	.	.	CASSRITPNTEAFF	TGTGCCAGCAGCCGCATCACACCGAACACTGAAGCTTTCTTT
TRBV3-1/TRBV3-2	TRBJ1-5	TRBD1	.	CASGTGGRNQPQHF	TGTGCCAGCGGGACAGGGGGCAGGAATCAGCCCCAGCATTTT
TRBV6-6	TRBJ1-1	.	.	CASRGRVGGTPEAFF	TGTGCCAGCAGGGGACGGGTGGGGGGAACACCTGAAGCTTTCTTT
TRBV6-2/TRBV6-3	TRBJ1-3	.	.	CASSYMARSGNTIYF	TGTGCCAGCAGTTACATGGCCCGATCTGGAAACACCATATATTTT
TRBV3-1/TRBV3-2	TRBJ2-7	.	once	CASSQGRGTLEQYF	TGTGCCAGCAGCCAAGGCAGGGGCACGCTCGAGCAGTACTTC
TRBV7-8	TRBJ1-4	.	.	CASSPRGTTNEKLFF	TGTGCCAGCAGCCCGAGAGGTACAACTAATGAAAAACTGTTTTTT
TRBV18	TRBJ2-3	TRBD2	.	CASSLGLAGGADTQYF	TGTGCCAGCTCACTGGGACTAGCGGGGGGTGCAGATACGCAGTATTTT
TRBV24-1	TRBJ2-3	.	.	CATSDFPRADTQYF	TGTGCCACCAGTGATTTTCCTAGAGCAGATACGCAGTATTTT
TRBV11-2	TRBJ1-4	TRBD1	.	CASSPGQGFSNEKLFF	TGTGCCAGCAGCCCTGGACAGGGATTCTCTAATGAAAAACTGTTTTTT
TRBV28	TRBJ1-1	.	.	CASSSENTEAFF	TGTGCCAGCAGTTCAGAGAACACTGAAGCTTTCTTT
TRBV9	TRBJ2-6	TRBD1	once	CASQGDGANVLTF	TGTGCCAGCCAGGGGGACGGGGCCAACGTCCTGACTTTC
TRBV12-3/TRBV12-4	TRBJ1-5	.	.	CASSRLDQPQHF	TGTGCCAGCAGCCGATTAGATCAGCCCCAGCATTTT
TRBV5-8	TRBJ2-1	TRBD2	.	CASSSGLAGSSYNEQFF	TGTGCCAGCAGCTCGGGACTAGCGGGGAGTTCCTACAATGAGCAGTTCTTC
TRBV19	TRBJ2-7	TRBD1	.	CASTPRDRSYEQYF	TGTGCCAGTACGCCACGGGACAGATCCTACGAGCAGTACTTC
TRBV2	TRBJ2-2	.	.	CASTNTDTGELFF	TGTGCCAGCACCAACACAGACACCGGGGAGCTGTTTTTT
TRBV5-1	TRBJ2-6	.	once	CASSPDTTSGANVLTF	TGCGCCAGCAGCCCGGACACGACCTCTGGGGCCAACGTCCTGACTTTC
TRBV5-1	TRBJ2-7	TRBD1	.	CASSLEGGVDEQYF	TGCGCCAGCAGCTTGGAAGGGGGCGTCGACGAGCAGTACTTC
TRBV7-2	TRBJ2-7	TRBD1	.	CASSPSGTDPYEQYF	TGTGCCAGCAGCCCGTCCGGGACAGACCCCTACGAGCAGTACTTC
TRBV7-2	TRBJ2-1	.	.	CASRRDPLNNEQFF	TGTGCCAGTCGTCGGGATCCCCTTAACAATGAGCAGTTCTTC
TRBV6-5	TRBJ1-1	TRBD1	.	CASLRDRAMNTEAFF	TGTGCCAGCCTCCGGGACAGGGCAATGAACACTGAAGCTTTCTTT
TRBV4-3	TRBJ2-5	TRBD2	.	CASSQEFGLAGGETQYF	TGCGCCAGCAGCCAAGAATTCGGACTAGCGGGGGGCGAGACCCAGTACTTC
TRBV7-4	TRBJ1-3	.	.	CASSARRRSGNTIYF	TGTGCCAGCAGCGCGCGGCGGAGGTCTGGAAACACCATATATTTT
TRBV14	TRBJ1-2	.	.	CASSQEEGLPLSGYTF	TGTGCCAGCAGCCAAGAGGAGGGACTTCCACTGAGTGGCTACACCTTC
TRBV6-1	TRBJ2-3	.	.	CASSERRGTDTQYF	TGTGCCAGCAGTGAAAGGAGGGGCACAGATACGCAGTATTTT
TRBV9	TRBJ2-2	TRBD2	.	CASSESRSGGSNTGELFF	TGTGCCAGCAGCGAATCGAGATCGGGGGGGTCGAACACCGGGGAGCTGTTTTTT
TRBV11-3	TRBJ2-1	TRBD2	.	CASSLGVVAGHNEQFF	TGTGCCAGCAGCCTCGGGGTAGTAGCGGGGCACAATGAGCAGTTCTTC
TRBV30	TRBJ1-2	TRBD1	.	CAWSIRGTGAYGYTF	TGTGCCTGGAGTATCCGCGGGACAGGGGCATATGGCTACACCTTC
TRBV5-6	TRBJ1-6	.	.	CASRRMNSPLHF	TGTGCCAGCAGGAGGATGAATTCACCCCTCCACTTT
TRBV7-9	TRBJ1-2	.	.	CASSVESKSTGYTF	TGTGCCAGCAGCGTAGAGAGTAAGTCGACAGGCTACACCTTC
TRBV5-1	TRBJ1-2	.	.	CASSLEAPNYGYTF	TGCGCCAGCAGCTTAGAGGCCCCGAACTATGGCTACACCTTC